This TCR beta chain emerged from a study of cytomegalovirus exposure and HLA in healthy donors. Study details: Among the approximately 410 genotyped donors, 65% to 90% were placed in the Caucasian-associated ancestry cluster. Findings and limits, study-wide: The study flagged around 160 TCR beta chains as cytomegalovirus-associated.

The PCR employed 60 Vbeta primers together with 13 Jbeta primers. Assay used: immunoSEQ multiplex PCR; TCRdb lists only in-frame clones, some missing. Of over 80,000 clones listed, under 85% are singletons. Comments on this clone: What it binds is not known.

The CDR3 runs 11 residues. Per the germline V gene, CDR1 is DFQATT and CDR2 is SNEGSKA (reference sequence). This clonotype originated in a woman aged 65 to 85 in good health and CMV-seropositive. Sequencing was carried out using PBMCs. The chain uses TRBV20-1 and TRBJ2-7; 7 bases match TRBD2. CDR3 sequence reads: CSGSGVYEQYF. CDR3 coding DNA: TGCAGCGGAAGCGGGGTTTACGAGCAGTACTTC.